The T cell receptor beta chain under discussion was sequenced for a study of read filtering for tumor transcriptome and immune sequencing. Study-wide context: Mean patient age was around 66 years, range roughly 40 to 85; 17 male, some 15 female. Whole-transcriptome libraries were prepared after DNase treatment. Study-level findings and limits: RNA-seq captured clonotypes less deeply and reliably than IR-seq.

Molecular barcoded adaptors covering alpha/delta and beta/gamma chains were used on about 390 ng RNA. TCRdb independently ran MiXCR on the reads; one entry per CDR3 protein. The sample lists about 19,000 distinct CDR3 sequences, approximately 20% occurring once. This clonotype occurred many times. Its target is not known. Bone marrow was sampled from every patient at the time of active disease. CDR3 length equals 15 residues. Trimming removed 2 bases at V and 2 bases at J, with 10 bases between. Per the germline V gene, CDR1 is MNHNY and CDR2 is SVGAGI (reference sequence). The TCR sequence derives from a donor over 35 with multiple myeloma. Sample: a population of CD138-negative cells sorted from bone marrow. The gene calls are TRBV6-6 and TRBJ2-1, with D unresolved. The CDR3 coding sequence is TGTGCCAGCAGTTACGGGGTTGGGGCCTACAATGAGCAGTTCTTC. Encoded protein: CASSYGVGAYNEQFF.